A selection of T cell receptor beta chains follows, all from one sample in a study of blood T cell repertoires in COVID-19. This table comes from immunoSEQ multiplex PCR, and its TCRdb copy is limited to in-frame clones, with some not included. The table includes 150,000 to 200,000 clones, approximately 80% detected once. The sample comprised peripheral blood. The receptors were sampled from a human donor in a cohort sampled during active COVID-19. The CDR3 runs from the conserved cysteine through the conserved F or W. The D gene is left open where the match is weak. Clone sizes are given selectively: once, few, many, or a class where the clone is expanded.

V gene: TRBV14
clone size: NA
D gene: NA
J gene: TRBJ2-5
CDR3 protein: CASSQIRGQETQYF
CDR3 DNA: TGTGCCAGCAGCCAGATCCGGGGCCAAGAGACCCAGTACTTC

V gene: TRBV2
clone size: NA
D gene: TRBD2
J gene: TRBJ2-1
CDR3 protein: CASSDPIAGNSYNEQFF
CDR3 DNA: TGTGCCAGCAGTGACCCTATAGCGGGGAACTCCTACAATGAGCAGTTCTTC

V gene: TRBV10-2
clone size: NA
D gene: NA
J gene: TRBJ2-7
CDR3 protein: CASMERTYEQYF
CDR3 DNA: TGCGCCAGCATGGAGAGGACCTACGAGCAGTACTTC

V gene: TRBV5-1
clone size: few
D gene: TRBD1
J gene: TRBJ1-5
CDR3 protein: CASSLEGQGTQHF
CDR3 DNA: TGCGCCAGCAGCTTGGAGGGACAGGGGACCCAGCATTTT

V gene: TRBV9
clone size: NA
D gene: TRBD1
J gene: TRBJ2-7
CDR3 protein: CASSPQGQGNEQYF
CDR3 DNA: TGTGCCAGCAGCCCACAGGGACAGGGAAACGAGCAGTACTTC

V gene: TRBV2
clone size: NA
D gene: TRBD2
J gene: TRBJ2-4
CDR3 protein: CASGTGGEIFKNIQYF
CDR3 DNA: TGTGCCAGCGGGACGGGGGGGGAAATCTTCAAAAACATTCAGTACTTC

V gene: TRBV29-1
clone size: once
D gene: NA
J gene: TRBJ1-1
CDR3 protein: CSASPSNTEAFF
CDR3 DNA: TGCAGCGCCTCCCCGTCGAACACTGAAGCTTTCTTT

V gene: TRBV18
clone size: NA
D gene: NA
J gene: TRBJ1-2
CDR3 protein: CASSPRRRDGYTF
CDR3 DNA: TGTGCCAGCTCACCGAGAAGGCGGGATGGCTACACCTTC

V gene: TRBV6-6
clone size: NA
D gene: NA
J gene: TRBJ2-2
CDR3 protein: CAHPGQNTGELFF
CDR3 DNA: TGTGCCCACCCGGGACAGAACACCGGGGAGCTGTTTTTT

V gene: TRBV4-2
clone size: NA
D gene: TRBD2
J gene: TRBJ2-5
CDR3 protein: CASSRGTSGRYQETQYF
CDR3 DNA: TGTGCCAGCAGCCGAGGGACTAGCGGGCGGTACCAAGAGACCCAGTACTTC

V gene: TRBV5-1
clone size: NA
D gene: NA
J gene: TRBJ1-1
CDR3 protein: CASSLAGVNEAFF
CDR3 DNA: TGCGCCAGCAGCTTGGCCGGAGTGAACGAAGCTTTCTTT

V gene: TRBV10-3
clone size: NA
D gene: NA
J gene: TRBJ1-2
CDR3 protein: CAISETPFHGYTF
CDR3 DNA: TGTGCCATCAGTGAGACACCTTTCCATGGCTACACCTTC

V gene: TRBV4-1
clone size: NA
D gene: NA
J gene: TRBJ1-2
CDR3 protein: CASSQGGGAGAVYGYTF
CDR3 DNA: TGCGCCAGCAGCCAAGGGGGAGGGGCGGGGGCGGTCTATGGCTACACCTTC

V gene: TRBV11-2
clone size: NA
D gene: NA
J gene: TRBJ1-2
CDR3 protein: CASGGTRDGNYGYTF
CDR3 DNA: TGTGCCAGCGGGGGGACCCGGGACGGCAACTATGGCTACACCTTC

V gene: TRBV20-1
clone size: NA
D gene: NA
J gene: TRBJ2-1
CDR3 protein: CSATVDNEQFF
CDR3 DNA: TGCAGTGCTACAGTGGACAATGAGCAGTTCTTC

V gene: TRBV5-1
clone size: NA
D gene: NA
J gene: TRBJ1-2
CDR3 protein: CASSPRGGFGYTF
CDR3 DNA: TGCGCCAGCAGCCCCCGGGGGGGGTTTGGCTACACCTTC

V gene: TRBV19
clone size: NA
D gene: NA
J gene: TRBJ1-5
CDR3 protein: CASSLSGGTYSNQPQHF
CDR3 DNA: TGTGCCAGTAGCCTATCGGGGGGGACATATAGCAATCAGCCCCAGCATTTT

V gene: TRBV4-2
clone size: NA
D gene: TRBD1
J gene: TRBJ2-7
CDR3 protein: CASSQQTGGREQYF
CDR3 DNA: TGTGCCAGCAGCCAGCAGACAGGGGGGAGGGAGCAGTACTTC

V gene: TRBV20-1
clone size: few
D gene: NA
J gene: TRBJ1-2
CDR3 protein: CSARDPQGYTF
CDR3 DNA: TGCAGTGCTAGAGACCCACAGGGCTACACCTTC

V gene: TRBV19
clone size: NA
D gene: TRBD1
J gene: TRBJ1-1
CDR3 protein: CASSIGQGLNTEAFF
CDR3 DNA: TGTGCCAGTAGTATAGGACAGGGGCTGAACACTGAAGCTTTCTTT

V gene: TRBV5-6
clone size: once
D gene: TRBD1
J gene: TRBJ1-1
CDR3 protein: CASSLLGQSKGTEAFF
CDR3 DNA: TGTGCCAGCAGCCTATTGGGACAGTCTAAGGGGACTGAAGCTTTCTTT

V gene: TRBV9
clone size: NA
D gene: NA
J gene: TRBJ1-2
CDR3 protein: CASSVQADSSYYGYTF
CDR3 DNA: TGTGCCAGCAGCGTTCAGGCAGATTCCTCGTACTATGGCTACACCTTC

V gene: TRBV10-3
clone size: NA
D gene: TRBD2
J gene: TRBJ2-3
CDR3 protein: CANPNSGTPSSQYF
CDR3 DNA: TGTGCCAACCCAAACAGCGGGACCCCCTCATCGCAGTATTTT

V gene: TRBV19
clone size: NA
D gene: TRBD1
J gene: TRBJ1-5
CDR3 protein: CASSARTGINQPQHF
CDR3 DNA: TGTGCCAGTAGTGCGAGGACAGGAATAAATCAGCCCCAGCATTTT

V gene: TRBV19
clone size: NA
D gene: NA
J gene: TRBJ2-2
CDR3 protein: CASRVDAGMAGELFF
CDR3 DNA: TGTGCCAGTAGGGTGGACGCCGGGATGGCCGGGGAGCTGTTTTTT

V gene: TRBV3-1/TRBV3-2
clone size: NA
D gene: NA
J gene: TRBJ1-2
CDR3 protein: CASSHLLARETYGYTF
CDR3 DNA: TGTGCCAGCAGCCATCTATTAGCCCGGGAGACTTATGGCTACACCTTC

V gene: TRBV4-1
clone size: NA
D gene: TRBD1
J gene: TRBJ1-1
CDR3 protein: CASSQATPGQLRGTTEAFF
CDR3 DNA: TGCGCCAGCAGCCAAGCCACACCGGGACAGTTAAGGGGTACCACTGAAGCTTTCTTT